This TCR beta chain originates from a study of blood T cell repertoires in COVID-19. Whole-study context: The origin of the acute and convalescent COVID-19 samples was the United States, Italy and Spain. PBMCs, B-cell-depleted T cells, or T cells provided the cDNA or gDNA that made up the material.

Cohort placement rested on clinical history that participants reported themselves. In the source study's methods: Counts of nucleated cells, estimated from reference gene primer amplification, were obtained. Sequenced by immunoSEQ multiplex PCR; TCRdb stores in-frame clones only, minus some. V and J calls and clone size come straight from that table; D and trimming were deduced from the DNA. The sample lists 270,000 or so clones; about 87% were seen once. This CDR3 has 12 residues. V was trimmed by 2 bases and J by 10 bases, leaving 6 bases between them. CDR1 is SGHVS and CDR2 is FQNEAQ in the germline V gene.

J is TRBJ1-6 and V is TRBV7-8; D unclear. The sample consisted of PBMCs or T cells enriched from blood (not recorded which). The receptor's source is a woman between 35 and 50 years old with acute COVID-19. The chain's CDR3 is CASSLPGSPLHF. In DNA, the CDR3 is TGTGCCAGCAGCTTACCCGGGTCACCCCTCCACTTT.